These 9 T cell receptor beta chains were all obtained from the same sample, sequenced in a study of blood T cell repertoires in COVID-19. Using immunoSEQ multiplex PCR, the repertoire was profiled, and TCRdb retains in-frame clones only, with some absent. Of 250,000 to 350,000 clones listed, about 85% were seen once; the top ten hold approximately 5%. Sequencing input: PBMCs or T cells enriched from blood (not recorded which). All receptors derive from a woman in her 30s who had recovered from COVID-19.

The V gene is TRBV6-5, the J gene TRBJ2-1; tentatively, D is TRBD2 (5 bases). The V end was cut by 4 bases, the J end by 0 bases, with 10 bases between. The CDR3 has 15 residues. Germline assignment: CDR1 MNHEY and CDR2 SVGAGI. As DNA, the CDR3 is TGTGCCAGCAGTTCTCCGGGGAGCTCCTACAATGAGCAGTTCTTC. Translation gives CASSSPGSSYNEQFF.

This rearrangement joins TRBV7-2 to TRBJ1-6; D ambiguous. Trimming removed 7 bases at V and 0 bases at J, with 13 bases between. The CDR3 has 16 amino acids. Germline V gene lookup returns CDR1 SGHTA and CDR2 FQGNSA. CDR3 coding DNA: TGTGCCAGCAACCTGTTGAGGAGCTCCTATAATTCACCCCTCCACTTT. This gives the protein CASNLLRSSYNSPLHF. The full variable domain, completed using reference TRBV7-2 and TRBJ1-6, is GAGVSQSPSNKVTEKGKDVELRCDPISGHTALYWYRQSLGQGLEFLIYFQGNSAPDKSGLPSDRFSAERTGGSVSTLTIQRTQQEDSAVYLCASNLLRSSYNSPLHFGNGTRLTVT.

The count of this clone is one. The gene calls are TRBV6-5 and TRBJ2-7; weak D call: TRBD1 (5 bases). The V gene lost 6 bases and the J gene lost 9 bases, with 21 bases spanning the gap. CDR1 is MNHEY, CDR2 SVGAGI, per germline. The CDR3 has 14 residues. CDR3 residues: CASRWGGVQALQYF. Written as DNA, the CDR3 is TGTGCCAGCAGATGGGGCGGAGTCCAGGCTCTGCAGTACTTC.

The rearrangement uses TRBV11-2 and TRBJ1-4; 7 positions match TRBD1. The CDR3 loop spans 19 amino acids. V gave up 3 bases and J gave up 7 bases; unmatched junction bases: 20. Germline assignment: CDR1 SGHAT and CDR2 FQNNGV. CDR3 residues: CASSLRPSRGFSRGEKLFF. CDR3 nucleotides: TGTGCCAGCAGCTTGCGGCCGAGCAGGGGGTTCTCTCGAGGTGAAAAACTGTTTTTT.

CDR3 sequence reads: CASSHRRRGAGKLFF. The DNA of the CDR3 is TGCGCCAGCAGTCACCGTAGACGGGGGGCGGGAAAACTGTTTTTT. The chain carries TRBV23-1 and TRBJ1-4; tentatively, D is TRBD1 (6 bases). TRBV23-1 is identified as an open reading frame with a role that is uncertain. This CDR3 comprises 15 residues. Trimming took off 3 bases at V and 10 bases at J, with 18 bases between the two ends.

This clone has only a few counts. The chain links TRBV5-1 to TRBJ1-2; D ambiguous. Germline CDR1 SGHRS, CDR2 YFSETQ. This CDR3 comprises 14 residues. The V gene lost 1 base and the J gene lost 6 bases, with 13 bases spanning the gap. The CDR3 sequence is CASSLRRQEDGYTF. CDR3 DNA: TGCGCCAGCAGCTTGCGGCGGCAGGAGGATGGCTACACCTTC.

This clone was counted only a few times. CDR3 sequence: CASSYQDRGGNTIYF. CDR3 DNA sequence: TGTGCCAGCAGTTACCAGGACAGGGGTGGAAACACCATATATTTT. This chain links TRBV28 with TRBJ1-3; TRBD1 agrees at 9 bases. Trimming cost V 4 bases and J 3 bases; bases outside gene matches: 4. Per the germline V gene, CDR1 is MDHEN and CDR2 is SYDVKM. The CDR3 spans 15 residues.

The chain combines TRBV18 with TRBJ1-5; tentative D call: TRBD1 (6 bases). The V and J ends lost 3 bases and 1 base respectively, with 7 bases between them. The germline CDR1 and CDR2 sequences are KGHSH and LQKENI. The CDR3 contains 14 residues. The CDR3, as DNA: TGTGCCAGCTCACCCGACAGGAGCAATCAGCCCCAGCATTTT. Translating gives CASSPDRSNQPQHF.

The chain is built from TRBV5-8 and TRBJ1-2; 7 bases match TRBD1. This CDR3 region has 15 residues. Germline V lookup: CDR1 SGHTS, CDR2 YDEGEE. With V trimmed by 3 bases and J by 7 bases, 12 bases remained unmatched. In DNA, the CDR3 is TGTGCCAGCAGCTCTTACAGGGGATCGGCGGGTGGCTACACCTTC. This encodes CASSSYRGSAGGYTF. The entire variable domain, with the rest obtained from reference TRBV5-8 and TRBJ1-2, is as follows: EAGVTQSPTHLIKTRGQQATLRCSPISGHTSVYWYQQALGLGLQFLLWYDEGEERNRGNFPPRFSGRQFPNYSSELNVNALELEDSALYLCASSSYRGSAGGYTFGSGTRLTVV.